The clone carrying this T cell receptor beta chain appeared a few times. Researchers amplified the TCR beta CDR3 regions from RNA transcripts. The HTBI set primed first-round TCR CDR3 RT-PCR. TCRdb reanalysed the multiplex PCR reads using MiXCR and keeps one entry per CDR3 protein. The top ten hold more than 30% of the sample, which has about 640,000 distinct CDR3 sequences, less than 25% seen once. This specimen belongs to a study of T cells in Graves' hyperthyroidism and ophthalmopathy. The sequencing sample was made of blood. This sequence was found in a man under 40 with Graves' ophthalmopathy.

The CDR3 here is CSARDRRSGNSYNEQFF. CDR3 nucleotides: TGCAGTGCTAGAGATAGGAGAAGTGGGAACTCCTACAATGAGCAGTTCTTC. This rearrangement joins TRBV20-1 to TRBJ2-1, with unresolved D. The V gene lost 0 bases and the J gene lost 0 bases, with 15 bases spanning the gap. Germline CDR1 DFQATT, CDR2 SNEGSKA (reference sequence). The CDR3 loop spans 17 amino acids.